The 30 T cell receptor beta chains listed next were all sequenced from one sample in a study of T cell responses to AZD1222 COVID-19 vaccine. Repertoires were generated with immunoSEQ multiplex PCR, while TCRdb's copy carries only in-frame clones and drops some. The data hold 90,000 to 100,000 clones, with 84% observed a single time. Sequencing used peripheral blood, obtained 28 days after the second AZD1222 dose. The receptor set was obtained from an adult who received the AZD1222 COVID-19 vaccine.

The chain employs TRBV4-2 and TRBJ1-2, with TRBD1 as a possible D gene (6 bases). The CDR3 consists of 15 residues. The V gene lost 5 bases and the J gene lost 7 bases, with 20 bases spanning the gap. Per germline, CDR1 LGHNA and CDR2 YNFKEQ. Here the CDR3 DNA reads TGTGCCAGCAGCGGGGAGGGGGGGACCTATAGTGGCTACACCTTC. Translating gives CASSGEGGTYSGYTF.

CDR3 DNA sequence: TGTGCCAGCAGTCCCGTCGGAAGCCAGAACACTGAAGCTTTCTTT. Translated: CASSPVGSQNTEAFF. J is TRBJ1-1 and V is TRBV27; no clear D gene. CDR1 MNHEY and CDR2 SMNVEV come from the germline V gene (reference sequence). The V end lost 5 bases, the J end lost 1 base, and 14 bases lay between the germline ends. CDR3 length: 15 residues.

This chain connects TRBV18 to TRBJ2-5, with 9 bases fitting TRBD2. In germline, CDR1 is KGHSH, CDR2 LQKENI. This CDR3 has 15 residues. The ends lost 5 bases at V and 4 bases at J; junction bases unmatched: 8. CDR3 region: CASSSQTSGRETQYF. CDR3 nucleotides: TGTGCCAGCTCATCCCAGACTAGCGGTAGAGAGACCCAGTACTTC.

The V gene is TRBV6-5, the J gene TRBJ2-5, with D perhaps TRBD1 (5 bases). The ends were cut back, 6 bases at V and 1 base at J, with 12 bases in the middle. The CDR3 consists of 14 residues. Germline CDR1 and CDR2: MNHEY and SVGAGI. The CDR3 reads CASRPPGIQETQYF. As DNA, the CDR3 is TGTGCCAGCAGACCCCCAGGGATCCAAGAGACCCAGTACTTC.

The V gene is TRBV5-1, the J gene TRBJ1-1, with D perhaps matching TRBD1 (6 bases). Germline assignment: CDR1 SGHRS and CDR2 YFSETQ. This CDR3 contains 14 residues. Trimming pared 4 bases from V and 3 bases from J, leaving 13 bases between. The CDR3 protein is CASSRGQLDTEAFF. In nucleotides, the CDR3 is TGCGCCAGCAGCCGCGGACAGCTAGACACTGAAGCTTTCTTT. Complete variable domain (other parts from reference TRBV5-1 and TRBJ1-1): KAGVTQTPRYLIKTRGQQVTLSCSPISGHRSVSWYQQTPGQGLQFLFEYFSETQRNKGNFPGRFSGRQFSNSRSEMNVSTLELGDSALYLCASSRGQLDTEAFFGQGTRLTVV.

V and J are TRBV5-1 and TRBJ1-6, with TRBD1 as a possible D gene (5 bases). CDR3 length equals 14 residues. Germline V gene sequence: CDR1 SGHRS, CDR2 YFSETQ. Trimming removed 2 bases at V and 12 bases at J, with 15 bases between. This CDR3 reads CASSFGTGVEPLHF. The CDR3 DNA is TGCGCCAGCAGCTTTGGGACCGGGGTAGAACCCCTCCACTTT.

The chain uses TRBV5-4 and TRBJ2-1; weak D call: TRBD1 (6 bases). The CDR3 extends over 16 amino acids. Trimming cost V 1 base and J 2 bases, with 13 bases left between them. The V gene's germline CDR1 is SGHNT and CDR2 YYREEE (reference sequence). CDR3 sequence: CASSLFLGAAYNEQFF. The CDR3 bases are TGTGCCAGCAGCTTGTTTCTGGGGGCGGCCTACAATGAGCAGTTCTTC.

This chain connects TRBV7-9 to TRBJ1-3, with D hard to call. Trimming took 5 bases from V and 0 from J, leaving 11 bases between them. This CDR3 is built from 15 residues. Germline V gene lookup returns CDR1 SEHNR and CDR2 FQNEAQ (reference sequence). The CDR3: CASSQYRDSGNTIYF. DNA of the CDR3: TGTGCCAGCAGCCAGTACAGAGACTCTGGAAACACCATATATTTT.

The rearrangement joins TRBV5-1 to TRBJ1-6; D is unresolved. This CDR3 has 17 residues. Trimming cost V 0 bases and J 9 bases, with 19 bases left between them. CDR1 and CDR2 from the germline V gene are SGHRS and YFSETQ. The CDR3 bases are TGCGCCAGCAGCTTGGGCTCGAGTGTAGCGCGACGTTCACCCCTCCACTTT. As protein: CASSLGSSVARRSPLHF.

The gene calls are TRBV5-1 and TRBJ1-4; the match to TRBD1 covers 7 bases. Unmatched junction bases numbered 14, after V lost 4 bases and J lost 5 bases. Looked up from germline, CDR1 is SGHRS and CDR2 is YFSETQ. This CDR3 has 17 amino acids. CDR3 residues: CASSIRRPGTANEKLFF. CDR3 nucleotides: TGCGCCAGCAGCATTAGACGCCCCGGGACAGCGAATGAAAAACTGTTTTTT. The entire variable domain, with the rest obtained from reference TRBV5-1 and TRBJ1-4, is as follows: KAGVTQTPRYLIKTRGQQVTLSCSPISGHRSVSWYQQTPGQGLQFLFEYFSETQRNKGNFPGRFSGRQFSNSRSEMNVSTLELGDSALYLCASSIRRPGTANEKLFFGSGTQLSVL.

The CDR3 sequence is CASSLWGDTEAFF. In nucleotides, the CDR3 is TGTGCCAGCAGTTTATGGGGTGACACTGAAGCTTTCTTT. This chain links TRBV12-3 or TRBV12-4 with TRBJ1-1, with D unresolved. Trimming stripped 2 bases from V and 3 bases from J, with 7 bases between. The CDR3 is made up of 13 amino acids.

This rearrangement joins TRBV5-1 to TRBJ1-3, with no clear D. The CDR3 runs 17 residues. V was trimmed by 0 bases and J by 0 bases, leaving 13 bases between them. The germline V gene encodes CDR1 SGHRS and CDR2 YFSETQ. This CDR3 is CASSLGWEEPSGNTIYF. The CDR3 nucleotides are TGCGCCAGCAGCTTGGGGTGGGAAGAGCCCTCTGGAAACACCATATATTTT. Full variable domain (remainder filled in from reference TRBV5-1 and TRBJ1-3): KAGVTQTPRYLIKTRGQQVTLSCSPISGHRSVSWYQQTPGQGLQFLFEYFSETQRNKGNFPGRFSGRQFSNSRSEMNVSTLELGDSALYLCASSLGWEEPSGNTIYFGEGSWLTVV.

The V and J genes are TRBV27 and TRBJ2-5, with TRBD2 identical over 12 bases. The CDR3 sequence is 15 residues long. CDR1 and CDR2 (germline): MNHEY, SMNVEV (reference sequence). V lost 6 bases to trimming and J lost 5 bases; unmatched junction nucleotides: 7. CDR3: CASRRTSGILETQYF. CDR3 in DNA: TGTGCCAGCAGGCGGACTAGCGGGATCCTTGAGACCCAGTACTTC.

This chain connects TRBV29-1 to TRBJ2-5, with 11 bases lining up with TRBD2. After removal of 6 bases from V and 2 bases from J, the junction contained 8 bases not matched to a gene. The CDR3 is 15 residues long. The germline V gene encodes CDR1 SQVTM and CDR2 ANQGSEA. CDR3 amino acids: CSVAPTSGSQETQYF. The CDR3, as DNA: TGCAGCGTCGCCCCAACTAGCGGGAGTCAAGAGACCCAGTACTTC.

The J gene is TRBJ1-4, the V gene TRBV24-1, with D uncertain. Germline lookup yields CDR1 KGHDR and CDR2 SFDVKD. The CDR3 has 17 residues. V lost 5 bases and J 2 bases, leaving 17 bases between the germline ends. The CDR3 DNA sequence: TGTGCCACCAGTGTAGTTATCAACGTGGCCACTAATGAAAAACTGTTTTTT. Residues: CATSVVINVATNEKLFF.

This sequence joins TRBV7-3 and TRBJ2-7, with 7 bases identical to TRBD1. This CDR3 spans 13 amino acids. Germline CDR1 is SGHTA and CDR2 is FQGTGA. Losses at the gene ends were 2 bases for V and 4 bases for J; bases not matched to a gene: 2. The CDR3 loop reads CASSLGTEYEQYF. CDR3 sequence (DNA): TGTGCCAGCAGCTTAGGGACAGAATACGAGCAGTACTTC.

The V gene is TRBV25-1, the J gene TRBJ2-3; D is perhaps TRBD2 (7 bases). Germline values: CDR1 MGHDK, CDR2 SYGVNS. The CDR3 loop spans 15 amino acids. V was clipped by 8 bases and J by 3 bases, with 18 bases between them. CDR3 nucleotide sequence: TGTGCCAGCGGGTTGGGGGCGGGAGAAACAGATACGCAGTATTTT. It encodes CASGLGAGETDTQYF.

The genes are TRBV5-1 and TRBJ1-1, with 10 positions matching TRBD1. Germline CDR1 reads SGHRS; CDR2 reads YFSETQ. This CDR3 has 15 amino acids. Germline trimming cut 2 bases from V and 5 bases from J; bases unmatched to any gene: 6. CDR3 amino acids: CASSLQDRGRTEAFF. The CDR3 nucleotides read TGCGCCAGCAGCTTACAAGACAGGGGGCGGACTGAAGCTTTCTTT.

The chain employs TRBV3-1 (or the pseudogene TRBV3-2) and TRBJ2-2, with D perhaps assigned TRBD1 or TRBD2 (5 bases each). The CDR3 runs to 15 residues. Per germline, CDR1 LGHDT and CDR2 YNNKEL (reference sequence). V shed 4 bases and J shed 8 bases, with 17 bases lying between them. The CDR3 region is CASSPLGVLGGELFF. CDR3 DNA sequence: TGTGCCAGCAGCCCCTTGGGGGTTTTGGGAGGGGAGCTGTTTTTT.

The chain has TRBV15 and TRBJ1-3, with D perhaps TRBD1 (6 bases). V was cut by 3 bases and J by 2 bases, with 8 bases left in between. Germline loops: CDR1 LNHNV, CDR2 YYDKDF (reference sequence). This CDR3 has 14 amino acids. This chain's CDR3 is CATSSNRAGNTIYF. CDR3 nucleotide sequence: TGTGCCACCAGCAGCAACAGGGCTGGAAACACCATATATTTT.

This sequence joins TRBV4-3 and TRBJ2-7; TRBD1 matches 8 bases. V lost 1 base, J lost 1 base, and 6 bases stayed unmatched. This CDR3 is built from 16 residues. Per germline, CDR1 LGHNA and CDR2 YSLEER. CDR3 sequence reads: CASSQAWTGSSYEQYF. In DNA form, the CDR3 reads TGCGCCAGCAGCCAAGCCTGGACAGGGAGTTCCTACGAGCAGTACTTC.

This sequence joins TRBV15 and TRBJ2-2; 10 positions match TRBD2. The germline CDR1 and CDR2 sequences are LNHNV and YYDKDF (reference sequence). There are 18 residues in the CDR3. V lost 7 bases to trimming and J lost 5 bases; unmatched junction nucleotides: 16. DNA for the CDR3: TGTGCCACCACTCCCGGGAACCTAGCGGGGGTATATACCGGGGAGCTGTTTTTT. It specifies CATTPGNLAGVYTGELFF.

The chain uses TRBV10-3 and TRBJ1-5; no definite D call. CDR3 length: 15 residues. Germline V CDR1 and CDR2: ENHRY, SYGVKD. V shed 3 bases and J shed 6 bases, with 15 bases lying between them. The CDR3 coding sequence is TGTGCCATCAGTGATGTGGACTCCACCGGTCAGCCCCAGCATTTT. It specifies CAISDVDSTGQPQHF.

The CDR3 loop is CASSQSGQRFNYGYTF. The CDR3 DNA follows: TGCGCCAGCAGTCAATCTGGCCAACGTTTTAACTATGGCTACACCTTC. J is TRBJ1-2 and V is TRBV23-1; D is unresolved. TRBV23-1 carries the ORF label, with uncertain function. V lost 0 bases, J lost 1 base, and 12 bases lay in between. The CDR3 is 16 residues long.

This clone was seen once. The rearrangement uses TRBV6-5 and TRBJ1-1; D perhaps matches TRBD1 (6 bases). This CDR3 is built from 15 residues. Trimming removed 6 bases at V and 4 bases at J, with 18 bases between. CDR1 and CDR2 from the germline V gene are MNHEY and SVGAGI. This chain's CDR3 is CASSPPQGHPTEAFF. CDR3 DNA: TGTGCCAGCAGCCCCCCCCAGGGACACCCCACTGAAGCTTTCTTT.

The V call is TRBV7-9, the J call TRBJ2-1; no clear D gene. Germline CDR1 is SEHNR and CDR2 is FQNEAQ (reference sequence). This CDR3 contains 13 residues. The V gene lost 1 base and the J gene lost 7 bases, with 8 bases spanning the gap. The CDR3 DNA follows: TGTGCCAGCAGCTTAGATGTGGGGAATGAGCAGTTCTTC. Encoded protein: CASSLDVGNEQFF.

The V and J genes are TRBV5-1 and TRBJ1-6, with a tentative D call TRBD1 (6 bases). V was clipped by 4 bases and J by 10 bases, with 18 bases between them. CDR3 length: 15 residues. The germline gives CDR1 SGHRS, CDR2 YFSETQ. The CDR3 DNA sequence: TGCGCCAGCAGCCCCTTACAGGGTGCGGGGTCACCCCTCCACTTT. Its protein product is CASSPLQGAGSPLHF.

This clone was picked up one time. CDR3 sequence (DNA): TGTGCCAGCAGCTTAGCACCGGTGGGGGCGGGTCAGCCCCAGCATTTT. This encodes CASSLAPVGAGQPQHF. The J gene is TRBJ1-5, the V gene TRBV7-2, with D perhaps TRBD1 (6 bases). Trimming pared 0 bases from V and 6 bases from J, leaving 15 bases between. Germline CDR1 is SGHTA and CDR2 is FQGNSA. The CDR3 extends over 16 amino acids.

The chain recombines TRBV18 with TRBJ1-2, with 7 bases matching TRBD1. Germline V gene lookup returns CDR1 KGHSH and CDR2 LQKENI. Losses at the gene ends were 6 bases for V and 0 bases for J; bases not matched to a gene: 10. This CDR3 spans 16 amino acids. CDR3: CASSSDRARANYGYTF. Written as DNA, the CDR3 is TGTGCCAGCTCCTCCGACAGGGCCCGAGCTAACTATGGCTACACCTTC.

V usage is TRBV7-8 and J usage is TRBJ2-7; no reliable D call. V gave up 2 bases and J gave up 9 bases, with 17 bases separating them. CDR3 size: 14 residues. CDR1 and CDR2 (germline): SGHVS, FQNEAQ. The CDR3 is CASSLPTDRGMQYF. The CDR3 nucleotides read TGTGCCAGCAGCTTACCGACCGATAGAGGAATGCAGTACTTC.